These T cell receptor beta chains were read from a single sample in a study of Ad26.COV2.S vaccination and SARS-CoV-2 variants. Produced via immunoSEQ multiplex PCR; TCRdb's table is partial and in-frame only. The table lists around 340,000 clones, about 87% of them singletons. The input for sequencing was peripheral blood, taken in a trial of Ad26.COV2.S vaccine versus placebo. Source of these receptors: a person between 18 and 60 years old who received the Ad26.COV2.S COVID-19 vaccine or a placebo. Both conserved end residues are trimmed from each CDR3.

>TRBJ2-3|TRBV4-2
ASSQVGGTSGDTQY
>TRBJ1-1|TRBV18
ASSPPDSRRVAF
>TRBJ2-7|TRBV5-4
ASSGREGSYEQY
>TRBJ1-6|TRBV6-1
ASSDRDNSPLH
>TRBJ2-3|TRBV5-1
ASSSATGTGHTDTQY
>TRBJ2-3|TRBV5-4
ASSPGGDTQY
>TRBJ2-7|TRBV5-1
ASSAKQALDWY
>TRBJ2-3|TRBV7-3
ASSSTGRFNADTQY
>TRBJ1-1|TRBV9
ASSPRQGPTEAF
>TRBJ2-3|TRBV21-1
ASSKAEGSSPWTDTQY
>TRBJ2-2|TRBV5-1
ASSLGTRNTGELF
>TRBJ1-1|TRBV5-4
ASNRGGTEAF
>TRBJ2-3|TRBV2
ASSHRDRAGYSTDTQY
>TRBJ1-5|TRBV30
AWSVQDRVSQPQH
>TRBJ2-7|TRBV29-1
SVDQLGTYEQY
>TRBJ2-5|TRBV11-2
ASNRIGGAAQY
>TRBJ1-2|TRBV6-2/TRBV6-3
ASSQFAGLVGGYT
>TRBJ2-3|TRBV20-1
SARSTDTQY
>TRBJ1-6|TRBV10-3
AISEYRTGGSPLH
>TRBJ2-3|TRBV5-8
ASSPGTSSTDTQY
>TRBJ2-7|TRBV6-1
ASSEYVEQY
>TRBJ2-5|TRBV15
ATSRDRIPGETQY
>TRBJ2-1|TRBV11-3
ASSSLRGNEQF
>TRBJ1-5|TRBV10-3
AIRSDRGNQPQH
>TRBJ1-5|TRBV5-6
ASSLRTGRQPQH
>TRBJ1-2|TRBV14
ASSLQGNYGYT
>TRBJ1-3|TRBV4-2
ASSQETGLSGNTIY
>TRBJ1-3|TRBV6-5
ASVRDSGNTIY
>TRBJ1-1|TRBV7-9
ASSLDRGKVAF
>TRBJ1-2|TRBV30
AWSGQGGGYT
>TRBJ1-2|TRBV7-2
ASSPQGSAGGYT